These 3 T cell receptor beta chains share one sample of origin, sequenced in a study of blood T cell repertoires in COVID-19. TCRdb's copy holds only in-frame clones and misses some; the assay was immunoSEQ multiplex PCR. The table records hundreds of thousands of clones, 86% of them present only once. Input material: peripheral blood. These receptors all come from a woman between 25 and 40 years old who had recovered from COVID-19.

This clone was seen just once. The V call is TRBV7-2, the J call TRBJ1-4; TRBD1 agrees at 9 bases. V gave up 5 bases and J gave up 7 bases; unmatched junction bases: 5. The length of the CDR3 is 14 residues. From germline, CDR1 is SGHTA and CDR2 FQGNSA. In nucleotides, the CDR3 is TGTGCCAGCAGCCAGGACAGGGGCCGTGAAAAACTGTTTTTT. Its protein is CASSQDRGREKLFF. The variable domain in full, with the rest retrieved from reference TRBV7-2 and TRBJ1-4, is GAGVSQSPSNKVTEKGKDVELRCDPISGHTALYWYRQSLGQGLEFLIYFQGNSAPDKSGLPSDRFSAERTGGSVSTLTIQRTQQEDSAVYLCASSQDRGREKLFFGSGTQLSVL.

This chain links TRBV19 with TRBJ2-7; TRBD2 might be the D (6 bases). The CDR3 spans 11 residues. The germline V gene has CDR1 LNHDA and CDR2 SQIVND (reference sequence). V lost 3 bases to trimming and J lost 7 bases, with 7 bases between them. CDR3 DNA: TGTGCCAGTAGTATTGGAGGGGAGCAGTACTTC. Residues: CASSIGGEQYF.

The chain employs TRBV27 and TRBJ1-1, with D hard to call. Deletions cut 3 bases from V and 5 bases from J, with 10 bases between. This CDR3 comprises 13 residues. The germline CDR1 and CDR2 sequences are MNHEY and SMNVEV (reference sequence). CDR3 sequence reads: CASSFSFLTEAFF. The CDR3 coding sequence is TGTGCCAGCAGTTTTTCTTTTTTGACTGAAGCTTTCTTT.